The 18 T cell receptor beta chains below all came from one sample that was sequenced in a study of blood T cell repertoires in COVID-19. Here immunoSEQ multiplex PCR was the method, and the copy in TCRdb shows in-frame clones only, minus some. The sample has about 190,000 clones, around 80% seen once. Material for sequencing was peripheral blood. All receptors derive from an elderly woman with active or convalescent COVID-19.

The rearrangement links TRBV18 to TRBJ1-2; possible D gene TRBD1, 6 bases. Trimming cost V 3 bases and J 1 base, with 15 bases left between them. Looked up from germline, CDR1 is KGHSH and CDR2 is LQKENI. The CDR3 has 16 residues. The CDR3 DNA sequence: TGTGCCAGCTCACCGAGTACAGGGAACATTAACTATGGCTACACCTTC. It specifies CASSPSTGNINYGYTF.

This clone was found a few times. DNA for the CDR3: TGTGCCAGCAGCGCAGGGGACAATAATTCACCCCTCCACTTT. Its protein is CASSAGDNNSPLHF. V is TRBV9 and J is TRBJ1-6, with a tentative D call TRBD1 (6 bases). The CDR3 length is 14 residues. Germline loops: CDR1 SGDLS, CDR2 YYNGEE. V was trimmed by 3 bases and J by 5 bases, leaving 9 bases between them.

This clone appeared a few times. The chain combines TRBV27 with TRBJ2-5, with 7 bases aligning to TRBD1. Germline V gene data show CDR1 as MNHEY and CDR2 as SMNVEV (reference sequence). J was trimmed by 4 bases and V by 4 bases; bases with no gene match: 9. The CDR3 is 15 amino acids. CDR3 residues: CASSYLRGRAETQYF. The CDR3 DNA reads as TGTGCCAGCAGTTATCTAAGGGGGCGGGCAGAGACCCAGTACTTC.

The chain couples TRBV25-1 to TRBJ2-3; no firm D call. Germline lookup yields CDR1 MGHDK and CDR2 SYGVNS. V was pared by 4 bases and J by 3 bases, with 5 bases between. The CDR3 covers 12 residues. The CDR3 DNA reads as TGTGCCAGCAGTGTGAGGACAGATACGCAGTATTTT. This codes for CASSVRTDTQYF.

J is TRBJ2-7 and V is TRBV27, with 11 bases identical to TRBD1. V dropped 5 bases and J dropped 6; count of bases not matched to a gene: 6. The CDR3 runs 14 residues. In germline, CDR1 is MNHEY, CDR2 SMNVEV (reference sequence). The DNA for the CDR3 is TGTGCCAGCAGTCCCGGACAGGGGGCGGGCGAGCAGTACTTC. Translated: CASSPGQGAGEQYF.

J is TRBJ2-5 and V is TRBV6-1, with D possibly being TRBD2 (6 bases). The germline CDR1 and CDR2 sequences are MNHNS and SASEGT. V was trimmed by 5 bases and J by 4 bases, leaving 17 bases between them. CDR3 length: 15 amino acids. CDR3 sequence (DNA): TGTGCCAGCAGTCCCCTCCCCCGAGCGGGAGAGACCCAGTACTTC. It specifies CASSPLPRAGETQYF.

This sequence joins TRBV19 and TRBJ2-2; the D gene is possibly TRBD1 (6 bases). CDR1 and CDR2 from the germline V gene are LNHDA and SQIVND (reference sequence). The CDR3 runs to 18 residues. V lost 9 bases and J lost 4, with 27 bases in between. The CDR3 DNA sequence: TGTGCCAGCCGAACTAATCCGGGACATCGTTCCGGCACCGGGGAGCTGTTTTTT. This codes for CASRTNPGHRSGTGELFF.

CDR3 DNA: TGTGCCAGTAGTCTCTCACCGACGACTAGCGGGGGGGCCTACAATGAGCAGTTCTTC. This gives the protein CASSLSPTTSGGAYNEQFF. V is TRBV19 and J is TRBJ2-1, with TRBD2 matching 14 bases. CDR3 length: 19 residues. Trimming removed 5 bases from V and 2 bases from J; junction bases left unmatched: 11. Germline values: CDR1 LNHDA, CDR2 SQIVND (reference sequence).

This clone was seen a few times. The chain carries TRBV27 and TRBJ1-1; no definite D call. The length of the CDR3 is 12 residues. Germline CDR1 is MNHEY and CDR2 is SMNVEV (reference sequence). V was cut by 0 bases and J by 7 bases, with 6 bases left in between. The DNA for the CDR3 is TGTGCCAGCAGTTTATCTCGGGGTGAAGCTTTCTTT. As protein: CASSLSRGEAFF.

The gene calls are TRBV13 and TRBJ1-6, with D possibly matching TRBD1 (5 bases). Germline V gives CDR1 PRHDT, CDR2 FYEKMQ (reference sequence). CDR3 size: 14 residues. V shed 4 bases and J shed 8 bases, with 12 bases lying between them. CDR3 protein: CASSYQGADSPLHF. The CDR3 DNA is TGTGCCAGCAGCTACCAGGGTGCAGATTCACCCCTCCACTTT.

The chain has TRBV12-5 and TRBJ1-1; maybe TRBD1 (6 bases). The CDR3 has 12 residues. V was pared by 6 bases and J by 7 bases, with 12 bases between. Germline V CDR1 and CDR2: LGHNT, FRNRAP. The CDR3 loop reads CASGLTGREAFF. In nucleotides, the CDR3 is TGTGCTAGTGGCCTAACAGGGCGTGAAGCTTTCTTT. Based on the CDR3 plus reference TRBV12-5 and TRBJ1-1, the full variable domain is DARVTQTPRHKVTEMGQEVTMRCQPILGHNTVFWYRQTMMQGLELLAYFRNRAPLDDSGMPKDRFSAEMPDATLATLKIQPSEPRDSAVYFCASGLTGREAFFGQGTRLTVV.

This clone was counted only a few times. The rearrangement links TRBV11-3 to TRBJ1-1; 7 positions match TRBD1. V dropped 5 bases and J dropped 8; count of bases not matched to a gene: 20. Germline V CDR1 and CDR2: SGHNT, YENEEA. The CDR3 runs 17 residues. The CDR3 loop is CASSTVRGDTQKPEAFF. In DNA, the CDR3 is TGTGCCAGCAGCACCGTCAGGGGGGACACACAGAAACCAGAAGCTTTCTTT.

The CDR3 nucleotides are TGTGCCAGCTCACTACTAGCGGGGGGTTCCAATGAGCAGTTCTTC. Amino acid sequence: CASSLLAGGSNEQFF. The rearrangement joins TRBV18 to TRBJ2-1, with 12 bases identical to TRBD2. The germline V gene encodes CDR1 KGHSH and CDR2 LQKENI. The CDR3 is made up of 15 amino acids. The trim removed 4 bases at V and 6 bases at J, leaving 4 bases unmatched.

V is TRBV5-1 and J is TRBJ2-2; maybe TRBD1 (7 bases). This CDR3 region has 16 residues. Deletions cut 7 bases from V and 0 bases from J, with 16 bases between. Germline CDR1 and CDR2: SGHRS and YFSETQ. Here the CDR3 DNA reads TGCGCCAGCGTGTCTCAGGGGGGCTCGAACACCGGGGAGCTGTTTTTT. This gives the protein CASVSQGGSNTGELFF.

The J gene is TRBJ2-7, the V gene TRBV28; 7 bases are shared with TRBD2. The germline CDR1 and CDR2 sequences are MDHEN and SYDVKM. This CDR3 spans 15 amino acids. The V and J ends lost 5 bases and 4 bases, in that order; junction bases with no gene match: 11. CDR3 coding DNA: TGTGCCAGCAGTCCAGGTCCGGGACTAAAATACGAGCAGTACTTC. Translation gives CASSPGPGLKYEQYF.

In this sample, this clone turned up a few times. This chain links TRBV7-2 with TRBJ1-6; 9 bases align to TRBD1. Germline V gives CDR1 SGHTA, CDR2 FQGNSA. CDR3 length equals 13 residues. J lost 9 bases, V lost 5 bases, and 2 bases had no gene match. This CDR3 is CASSMDRGSPLHF. The CDR3 bases are TGTGCCAGCAGCATGGACAGGGGTTCACCCCTCCACTTT. Looking up the rest from reference TRBV7-2 and TRBJ1-6 gives the full variable domain: GAGVSQSPSNKVTEKGKDVELRCDPISGHTALYWYRQSLGQGLEFLIYFQGNSAPDKSGLPSDRFSAERTGGSVSTLTIQRTQQEDSAVYLCASSMDRGSPLHFGNGTRLTVT.

The genes are TRBV11-3 and TRBJ2-2, with D perhaps TRBD2 (5 bases). With 5 bases removed from V and 4 bases from J, the gap between germline ends came to 11 bases. The germline gives CDR1 SGHNT, CDR2 YENEEA. This CDR3 comprises 14 residues. The CDR3 sequence is CASSREGPTGELFF. The CDR3 nucleotides are TGTGCCAGCAGCCGCGAGGGTCCCACCGGGGAGCTGTTTTTT.

The chain joins TRBV5-1 to TRBJ1-3; D uncertain. The ends were cut back, 0 bases at V and 4 bases at J, with 8 bases in the middle. This CDR3 comprises 14 residues. The V gene's germline CDR1 is SGHRS and CDR2 YFSETQ. The chain's CDR3 is CASSLGTEGNTIYF. DNA for the CDR3: TGCGCCAGCAGCTTGGGGACTGAGGGAAACACCATATATTTT.